The 32 T cell receptor beta chains presented below share a single source sample, sequenced in a study of Graves' ophthalmopathy and Graves' hyperthyroidism. Beta-chain TCR CDR3 regions were amplified from RNA transcripts. First-round RT-PCR employed HTBI primers, with a second-round multiplex PCR after it. Using its own MiXCR run on the multiplex PCR reads, TCRdb lists one record per CDR3 protein. The data contain roughly 480,000 distinct CDR3 sequences, around 14% of them singletons. Material for sequencing was blood. These receptors came from a woman aged 30 to 39 with Graves' ophthalmopathy.

This clonotype appeared many times. The V gene is TRBV12-3 or TRBV12-4, the J gene TRBJ2-7, with no clear D. The CDR3 is 13 amino acids. V lost 3 bases and J lost 0, with 6 bases in between. CDR3 DNA: TGTGCCAGCAGTTTGGCAGACTCCTACGAGCAGTACTTC. Translated: CASSLADSYEQYF.

The rearrangement links TRBV18 to TRBJ1-2; D not certain. Germline CDR1 is KGHSH and CDR2 is LQKENI. V gave up 2 bases and J gave up 8 bases, with 12 bases separating them. The CDR3 extends over 13 amino acids. The CDR3 protein is CASSPARLGGYTF. In DNA form, the CDR3 reads TGTGCCAGCTCACCAGCCCGGTTGGGCGGCTACACCTTC.

In its sample, this clonotype was seen many times. The chain employs TRBV4-1 and TRBJ2-7; the match to TRBD2 covers 9 bases. V lost 3 bases, J lost 1 base, and 7 bases stayed unmatched. The CDR3 is 16 amino acids. Germline CDR1 MGHRA, CDR2 YSYEKL. CDR3 nucleotide sequence: TGCGCCAGCAGCCAGCCCACTAGCGGGCGGTCCTACGAGCAGTACTTC. As protein: CASSQPTSGRSYEQYF.

Points on this clonotype: Since a much larger clone is just one base distant, this may be a read error. This chain links TRBV27 with TRBJ1-5; D is ambiguous. The CDR3 spans 16 residues. The germline V gene encodes CDR1 MNHEY and CDR2 SMNVEV (reference sequence). The CDR3 nucleotides are TGTGCCAGCAGTTTATGGGCAGGTTATAGCAATCAGCCCCAGCGTTTT. Its protein is CASSLWAGYSNQPQRF.

The DNA for the CDR3 is TGTGCCATCAGATCGGGACGCCAGAACACCGGGGAGCTGTTTTTT. Protein product: CAIRSGRQNTGELFF. This chain joins TRBV10-3 and TRBJ2-2, with D perhaps matching TRBD1 or TRBD2 (5 bases each). This CDR3 has 15 amino acids. Germline assignment: CDR1 ENHRY and CDR2 SYGVKD. The V end was cut by 6 bases, the J end by 1 base, with 12 bases between.

This clonotype has a count of ten or more. The V gene is TRBV7-2, the J gene TRBJ2-7, with D possibly matching TRBD1 (5 bases). The CDR3 consists of 15 residues. Germline V CDR1 and CDR2: SGHTA, FQGNSA. The germline V and J ends were trimmed by 0 bases and 0 bases, with 9 bases remaining between them. The DNA for the CDR3 is TGTGCCAGCAGCTTAGCTAGACAGCTCTCCTACGAGCAGTACTTC. Its translation: CASSLARQLSYEQYF.

This clonotype was counted ten times or more. The rearrangement uses TRBV12-3 or TRBV12-4 and TRBJ2-2; 7 positions agree with TRBD1. Germline trimming cut 7 bases from V and 1 base from J; bases unmatched to any gene: 6. This CDR3 region has 15 residues. CDR3 amino acids: CASKRAGGNTGELFF. In DNA form, the CDR3 reads TGTGCCAGCAAGCGCGCAGGGGGGAACACCGGGGAGCTGTTTTTT.

The sample holds many counts of this clonotype. V and J are TRBV10-3 and TRBJ2-5, with D unclear. The CDR3 loop spans 15 amino acids. Germline V lookup: CDR1 ENHRY, CDR2 SYGVKD. V lost 5 bases to trimming and J lost 1 base, with 14 bases between them. Here the CDR3 DNA reads TGTGCCATCAGTAAGGAGTCCGTACCCCAAGAGACCCAGTACTTC. Protein: CAISKESVPQETQYF.

At least ten counts were recorded for this clonotype. This chain joins TRBV28 and TRBJ1-1; no clear D gene. The ends were cut back, 3 bases at V and 4 bases at J, with 12 bases in the middle. The CDR3 length is 14 residues. Germline V gene sequence: CDR1 MDHEN, CDR2 SYDVKM. CDR3 in DNA: TGTGCCAGCAGTTTGGCGACCGGTAGCACTGAAGCTTTCTTT. Translated, it gives CASSLATGSTEAFF. Looking up the rest from reference TRBV28 and TRBJ1-1 gives the full variable domain: DVKVTQSSRYLVKRTGEKVFLECVQDMDHENMFWYRQDPGLGLRLIYFSYDVKMKEKGDIPEGYSVSREKKERFSLILESASTNQTSMYLCASSLATGSTEAFFGQGTRLTVV.

This clonotype was observed a handful of times. The V gene is TRBV6-2 or TRBV6-3, the J gene TRBJ2-5; D gene ambiguous. This CDR3 contains 15 residues. Germline CDR1 reads MNHEY; CDR2 reads SVGEGT. The V end lost 0 bases, the J end lost 4 bases, and 12 bases lay between the germline ends. The CDR3 sequence is CASSYSGILLETQYF. CDR3 DNA: TGTGCCAGCAGTTACTCAGGGATCCTCCTAGAGACCCAGTACTTC.

This clonotype has a count of ten or more. An end of the junction differs from the germline gene, which may be a read error. The V call is TRBV5-1, the J call TRBJ1-1; 7 bases are shared with TRBD1. The CDR3 length is 14 residues. Germline assignment: CDR1 SGHRS and CDR2 YFSETQ. The CDR3 sequence: CASSLGTANTEAFF. Here the CDR3 DNA reads TGTGCCAGCAGCTTGGGGACAGCGAACACTGAAGCTTTCTTT.

This clonotype was seen only a few times. The chain recombines TRBV6-1 with TRBJ2-4; a possible D gene is TRBD2 (7 bases). Trimming took off 5 bases at V and 3 bases at J, with 11 bases between the two ends. Germline CDR1 is MNHNS and CDR2 is SASEGT. The CDR3 totals 14 residues. The CDR3 here is CASSRGGVKNIQYF. CDR3 coding DNA: TGTGCCAGCAGTAGGGGGGGGGTCAAAAACATTCAGTACTTC.

This clonotype appeared many times. The rearrangement uses TRBV27 and TRBJ2-5, with D perhaps TRBD1 or TRBD2 (6 bases each). Trimming stripped 5 bases from V and 5 bases from J, with 18 bases between. Per germline, CDR1 MNHEY and CDR2 SMNVEV (reference sequence). This CDR3 contains 15 residues. DNA for the CDR3: TGTGCCAGCAGTCACTCCGGGGGAAGGGGGGAGACCCAGTACTTC. Protein: CASSHSGGRGETQYF.

In its sample, this clonotype was seen many times. The V call is TRBV6-5, the J call TRBJ1-1; possible D gene TRBD1, 5 bases. The V and J ends lost 2 bases and 6 bases respectively, with 16 bases between them. The CDR3 sequence is 15 residues long. CDR1 is MNHEY, CDR2 SVGAGI, per germline. CDR3 nucleotide sequence: TGTGCCAGCAGTTACACTGACAGTATCCGCTCTGAAGCTTTCTTT. It yields the protein CASSYTDSIRSEAFF.

This clonotype was detected ten times or more. The V call is TRBV13, the J call TRBJ2-5; 7 positions match TRBD2. CDR3 length: 13 residues. The germline gives CDR1 PRHDT, CDR2 FYEKMQ (reference sequence). Trimming at V came to 5 bases and at J to 5 bases, leaving 5 bases not matched to a gene. The chain's CDR3 is CASSATSVETQYF. The CDR3 DNA follows: TGTGCCAGCAGCGCAACTAGCGTTGAGACCCAGTACTTC.

To note about this clonotype: A read error may produce the germline difference seen at one junction end. The chain combines TRBV6-1 with TRBJ1-5; tentatively, D is TRBD1 (6 bases). This CDR3 has 16 residues. Per germline, CDR1 MNHNS and CDR2 SASEGT. CDR3 sequence reads: CASSPSDRYSNQPQRF. The CDR3 DNA is TGTGCCAGCAGCCCGTCGGACAGATATAGCAATCAGCCCCAGCGTTTT.

The sample holds many counts of this clonotype. This sequence joins TRBV20-1 and TRBJ2-7; 10 bases match TRBD2. This CDR3 is built from 17 residues. V was clipped by 3 bases and J by 2 bases; unmatched bases: 13. CDR1 is DFQATT, CDR2 SNEGSKA, per germline (reference sequence). The CDR3 DNA reads as TGCAGTGCTAGTGCCCCCCCTGGGACTAGCGTGACCTACGAGCAGTACTTC. This gives the protein CSASAPPGTSVTYEQYF.

This clonotype has ten or more counts. In DNA, the CDR3 is TGCGCCAGCAGCCGGGGACAGATCCAAGAGACCCAGTACTTC. Translation gives CASSRGQIQETQYF. This rearrangement joins TRBV5-1 to TRBJ2-5; TRBD1 agrees at 7 bases. The trim removed 4 bases at V and 1 base at J, leaving 4 bases unmatched. The CDR3 runs to 14 residues. Germline CDR1 and CDR2: SGHRS and YFSETQ.

In this sample, this clonotype turned up many times. The chain joins TRBV12-3 or TRBV12-4 to TRBJ2-2; 11 bases are shared with TRBD2. V trimming: 3 bases; J trimming: 1 base; junction bases outside the gene matches: 4. The CDR3 is 17 amino acids. CDR3 residues: CASSFQGLAVNTGELFF. In nucleotides, the CDR3 is TGTGCCAGCAGTTTCCAGGGACTAGCGGTGAACACCGGGGAGCTGTTTTTT.

The chain couples TRBV13 to TRBJ2-7; D is uncertain. Trimming took 5 bases from V and 1 from J, leaving 15 bases between them. The CDR3 has 15 amino acids. Germline V gives CDR1 PRHDT, CDR2 FYEKMQ (reference sequence). The CDR3 sequence: CASSELGKLSYEQYF. As DNA, the CDR3 is TGTGCCAGCAGCGAGCTAGGGAAGTTGTCCTACGAGCAGTACTTC.

This clonotype has just a few counts. The rearrangement links TRBV30 to TRBJ1-2; no clear D. CDR3 size: 12 residues. Between the trimmed V and J ends, which lost 0 bases and 5 bases, there was a span of 7 bases. Germline loops: CDR1 GTSNPN, CDR2 SVGIG (reference sequence). The CDR3 here is CAWSVRIYGYTF. The CDR3 DNA sequence: TGTGCCTGGAGTGTACGAATATATGGCTACACCTTC.

This clonotype occurred many times. CDR3 sequence: CASSRLAASSYEQYF. CDR3 DNA sequence: TGTGCCAGCAGTCGACTAGCGGCCTCCTCCTACGAGCAGTACTTC. The chain recombines TRBV6-2 or TRBV6-3 with TRBJ2-7; TRBD2 matches at 9 bases. CDR1 MNHEY and CDR2 SVGEGT come from the germline V gene. The CDR3 is made up of 15 amino acids. The junction had 5 bases not matched to a gene; V was cut back by 5 bases and J by 0 bases.

V is TRBV18 and J is TRBJ2-5; D might be TRBD1 (6 bases). CDR1 and CDR2 (germline): KGHSH, LQKENI. The CDR3 totals 16 residues. The ends were cut back, 1 base at V and 1 base at J, with 13 bases in the middle. The CDR3 protein is CASSPRGRGLQETQYF. DNA for the CDR3: TGTGCCAGCTCACCACGAGGCAGGGGTCTCCAAGAGACCCAGTACTTC.

The table lists this clonotype with many counts. The genes are TRBV18 and TRBJ1-1, with a tentative D call TRBD1 (5 bases). This CDR3 has 14 amino acids. V was pared by 3 bases and J by 4 bases, with 12 bases between. In germline, CDR1 is KGHSH, CDR2 LQKENI. The CDR3 region has the DNA TGTGCCAGCTCACCTCTACAGGAGGGCACTGAAGCTTTCTTT. The encoded protein is CASSPLQEGTEAFF.

This clonotype has ten or more counts. The chain recombines TRBV5-1 with TRBJ2-7, with 10 bases fitting TRBD1. There are 16 residues in the CDR3. V lost 3 bases, J lost 5 bases, and 11 bases stayed unmatched. Germline V lookup: CDR1 SGHRS, CDR2 YFSETQ. CDR3 in amino acids: CASSSVPGTGVDEQYF. The CDR3 nucleotides read TGCGCCAGCAGCTCTGTGCCAGGGACAGGGGTTGACGAGCAGTACTTC.

The table lists this clonotype with many counts. This chain joins TRBV20-1 and TRBJ2-7; D tentatively reads TRBD1 or TRBD2 (6 bases each). The CDR3 has 13 residues. The germline V gene has CDR1 DFQATT and CDR2 SNEGSKA (reference sequence). V was trimmed by 6 bases and J by 4 bases, leaving 16 bases between them. The CDR3 sequence is CSARQAGTYEQYF. In DNA form, the CDR3 reads TGCAGTGCCCGACAGGCAGGGACTTACGAGCAGTACTTC.

This clonotype was seen a handful of times. Given a much more abundant clone one base away, this may be a read error. The CDR3 coding sequence is TGTGCCTGGAGTCCCCCCGGATCGAGCACTGAAGCTTTCTTT. This translates into CAWSPPGSSTEAFF. The chain carries TRBV30 and TRBJ1-1; D is unclear. The CDR3 is made up of 14 amino acids. Per the germline V gene, CDR1 is GTSNPN and CDR2 is SVGIG (reference sequence). The germline V and J ends were trimmed by 2 bases and 4 bases, with 14 bases remaining between them. Full variable domain (remainder filled in from reference TRBV30 and TRBJ1-1): SQTIHQWPATLVQPVGSPLSLECTVEGTSNPNLYWYRQAAGRGLQLLFYSVGIGQISSEVPQNLSASRPQDRQFILSSKKLLLSDSGFYLCAWSPPGSSTEAFFGQGTRLTVV.

This clonotype has more than one count but fewer than ten. The chain uses TRBV11-2 and TRBJ2-5, with 7 bases identical to TRBD1. CDR3 length equals 16 residues. The junction had 10 bases not matched to a gene; V was cut back by 4 bases and J by 2 bases. CDR1 and CDR2 (germline): SGHAT, FQNNGV. The CDR3 sequence is CASSSTGLADQETQYF. CDR3 bases: TGTGCCAGCAGCTCGACAGGGTTGGCTGATCAAGAGACCCAGTACTTC.

This clonotype was seen only a few times. The chain is built from TRBV4-1 and TRBJ2-7; weak D call: TRBD2 (5 bases). The CDR3 totals 17 residues. From germline, CDR1 is MGHRA and CDR2 YSYEKL. Between the trimmed V and J ends, which lost 0 bases and 0 bases, there was a span of 15 bases. DNA of the CDR3: TGCGCCAGCAGCCAAGAGGGGAGCGGAACTCTCTCCTACGAGCAGTACTTC. Protein sequence: CASSQEGSGTLSYEQYF.

The sample holds many counts of this clonotype. The chain links TRBV28 to TRBJ1-2; unclear D gene. V gave up 6 bases and J gave up 4 bases, with 18 bases separating them. The CDR3 has 15 residues. Germline values: CDR1 MDHEN, CDR2 SYDVKM. The CDR3 loop reads CASSYTSRPPYGYTF. The CDR3 region has the DNA TGTGCCAGCAGCTACACGTCCAGACCTCCCTATGGCTACACCTTC.

This clonotype came up many times. The chain combines TRBV20-1 with TRBJ2-2, with D possibly being TRBD1 (6 bases). Germline V gene data show CDR1 as DFQATT and CDR2 as SNEGSKA (reference sequence). V lost 6 bases and J lost 8, with 19 bases in between. The length of the CDR3 is 14 residues. The CDR3 loop reads CSARRGDMWGELFF. CDR3 coding DNA: TGCAGTGCCCGCCGAGGGGACATGTGGGGGGAGCTGTTTTTT.

The chain joins TRBV29-1 to TRBJ1-2, with D perhaps TRBD1 (6 bases). The CDR3 consists of 18 residues. CDR1 is SQVTM, CDR2 ANQGSEA, per germline. The V and J ends lost 7 bases and 5 bases respectively, with 32 bases between them. The CDR3 region is CSALVLAAGVGSRYGYTF. The CDR3 nucleotides are TGCAGCGCATTAGTTCTGGCGGCAGGGGTAGGTTCTCGATATGGCTACACCTTC.